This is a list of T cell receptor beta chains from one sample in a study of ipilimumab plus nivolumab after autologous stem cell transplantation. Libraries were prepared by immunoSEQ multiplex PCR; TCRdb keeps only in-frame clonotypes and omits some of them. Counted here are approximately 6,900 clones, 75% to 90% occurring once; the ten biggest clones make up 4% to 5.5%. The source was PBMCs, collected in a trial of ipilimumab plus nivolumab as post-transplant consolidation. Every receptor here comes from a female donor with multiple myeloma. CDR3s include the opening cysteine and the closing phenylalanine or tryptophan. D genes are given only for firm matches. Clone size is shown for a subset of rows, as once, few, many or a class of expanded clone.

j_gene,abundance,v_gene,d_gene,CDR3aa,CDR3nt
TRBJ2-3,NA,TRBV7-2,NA,CASSLFGVATDTQYF,TGTGCCAGCAGCTTATTTGGCGTCGCCACAGATACGCAGTATTTT
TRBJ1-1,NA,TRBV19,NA,CASSIDGIGGNTEAFF,TGTGCCAGTAGTATAGATGGTATCGGGGGGAACACTGAAGCTTTCTTT
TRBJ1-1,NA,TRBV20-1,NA,CSVRSEAFF,TGCAGTGTTCGGAGTGAAGCTTTCTTT
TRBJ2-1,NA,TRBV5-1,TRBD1,CASSFPRPGQQSSYNEQFF,TGCGCCAGCAGCTTCCCCCGCCCGGGACAGCAAAGCTCCTACAATGAGCAGTTCTTC
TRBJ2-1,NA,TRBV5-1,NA,CASSLGDGTNEQFF,TGCGCCAGCAGCTTGGGGGACGGCACCAATGAGCAGTTCTTC
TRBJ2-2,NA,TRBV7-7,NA,CASSPTSVDAGELFF,TGTGCTAGCAGTCCCACGAGTGTGGACGCCGGGGAGCTGTTTTTT
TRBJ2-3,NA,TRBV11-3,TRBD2,CASSSTGTSGDTQYF,TGTGCCAGCAGCTCCACCGGGACTAGCGGCGATACGCAGTATTTT
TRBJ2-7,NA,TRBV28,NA,CASSSGGREQYF,TGTGCCAGCAGCTCCGGAGGGCGCGAGCAGTACTTC
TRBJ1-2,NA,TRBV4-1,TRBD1,CASSQDPLQGVWNYGYTF,TGCGCCAGCAGCCAAGATCCGTTACAGGGGGTTTGGAACTATGGCTACACCTTC
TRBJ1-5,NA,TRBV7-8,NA,CASSSPGPYQPQHF,TGTGCCAGCAGCTCACCGGGGCCCTATCAGCCCCAGCATTTT
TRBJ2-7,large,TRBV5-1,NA,CASSPEVGVSYEQYF,TGCGCCAGCAGCCCGGAAGTAGGGGTCTCCTACGAGCAGTACTTC
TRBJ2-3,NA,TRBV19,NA,CASSMRMWASSSSTDTQYF,TGTGCCAGTAGTATGCGTATGTGGGCTAGCAGTTCTAGCACAGATACGCAGTATTTT
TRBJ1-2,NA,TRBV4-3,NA,CASSPSGGIGSYTF,TGCGCCAGCAGCCCCTCCGGGGGAATAGGTAGCTACACCTTC
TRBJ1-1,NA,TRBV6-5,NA,CASSYASSGNTEAFF,TGTGCCAGCAGTTACGCATCGTCGGGGAACACTGAAGCTTTCTTT
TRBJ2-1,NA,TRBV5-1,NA,CASSLTGGNEQFF,TGCGCCAGCAGCCTCACCGGGGGCAATGAGCAGTTCTTC
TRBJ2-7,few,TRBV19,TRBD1,CASSISGQIYEQYF,TGTGCCAGTAGTATCTCGGGACAGATCTACGAGCAGTACTTC
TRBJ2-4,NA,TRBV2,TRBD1,CASKTGGGAKNIQYF,TGTGCCAGCAAAACAGGGGGCGGAGCCAAAAACATTCAGTACTTC
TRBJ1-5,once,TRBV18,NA,CASSQSRALGNSNQPQHF,TGTGCCAGCTCACAGTCCCGCGCCCTAGGAAATAGCAATCAGCCCCAGCATTTT